Listed below are T cell receptor beta chains from one sample, sequenced in a study of lymphopenia after photon versus proton radiotherapy. Data came from immunoSEQ multiplex PCR; TCRdb stores just in-frame clones and leaves some out. This table holds about 39,000 clones, 80% to 95% found once. The material sequenced was peripheral blood, taken from a patient treated with photon-based radiotherapy. These receptors were taken from a man aged 55 to 70 with cholangiocarcinoma. The CDR3 runs from the conserved cysteine through the conserved F or W. The D gene is left open where the match is weak. Rows may omit the clone size; those that give it use once, few, many or a size class.

v_call	j_call	d_call	clone_size	cdr3_nt	cdr3_aa
TRBV10-2	TRBJ2-3	-	once	TGCGCCAGCAGTGAGCTTAGGGGACCCACATACTCCGATACGCAGTATTTT	CASSELRGPTYSDTQYF
TRBV5-1	TRBJ2-7	-	-	TGCGCCAGCAGCTTGACTAGAGAGGGACTTCACTTTTGGGAGCAGTACTTC	CASSLTREGLHFWEQYF
TRBV7-7	TRBJ2-2	TRBD1	-	TGTGCCAGCAGATCGACAGGGGATGGAGGGGAGCTGTTTTTT	CASRSTGDGGELFF
TRBV2	TRBJ2-5	TRBD2	-	TGTGCCAGCAGTGAGGGGACTAGCGGGGGGACCCAGTACTTC	CASSEGTSGGTQYF
TRBV28	TRBJ2-4	-	once	TGTGCCAGCAGTGGGAACAGGAACATTCAGTACTTC	CASSGNRNIQYF
TRBV7-2	TRBJ1-6	-	few	TGTGCCAGCAGCGCTCTCAGGGAACCCCTCCACTTT	CASSALREPLHF
TRBV6-6	TRBJ2-2	-	once	TGTGCCGCTCGGATTAACACCGGGGAGCTGTTTTTT	CAARINTGELFF
TRBV6-4	TRBJ1-1	-	once	TGTGCCAGCAGTGACGGGTTAGCGGCTTTCTTT	CASSDGLAAFF
TRBV27	TRBJ2-5	-	-	TGTGCCAGCAGTTTCCGGACTGAAAATGGGGAGACCCAGTACTTC	CASSFRTENGETQYF
TRBV6-5	TRBJ1-1	-	-	TGTGCCAGCAGTTACTTTGGCACCATGAACACTGAAGCTTTCTTT	CASSYFGTMNTEAFF
TRBV6-5	TRBJ1-4	-	-	TGTGCCAGCAGTTCGAATGAAAAACTGTTTTTT	CASSSNEKLFF
TRBV29-1	TRBJ2-7	-	-	TGCAGCGTTGAACTCTGGGAGACAAACGAGCAGTACTTC	CSVELWETNEQYF
TRBV29-1	TRBJ1-1	TRBD1	once	TGCAGCGTGGTACAGGGGGCCAGGAGCACTGAAGCTTTCTTT	CSVVQGARSTEAFF
TRBV5-4	TRBJ2-2	-	-	TGTGCCAGCAGCTGGAGGGATAACACCGGGGAGCTGTTTTTT	CASSWRDNTGELFF
TRBV4-2	TRBJ2-7	-	once	TGTGCCAGCAGCCAAATGCCAGGGTTCAACGAGCAGTACTTC	CASSQMPGFNEQYF
TRBV5-6	TRBJ2-1	TRBD1	-	TGTGCCAGCAGCTTGTATTTACCAGGGGGAATGGGTGAGCAGTTCTTC	CASSLYLPGGMGEQFF
TRBV27	TRBJ2-7	-	-	TGTGCCAGCAGTTTGGCGGGGAACTCCTACGAGCAGTACTTC	CASSLAGNSYEQYF
TRBV9	TRBJ1-3	-	-	TGTGCCAGCAGCCCCAGGGGCAGGGATGGAAACACCATATATTTT	CASSPRGRDGNTIYF
TRBV7-9	TRBJ1-2	-	once	TGTGCCAGCAGCCCAACCTTCGGCAGTGATACTAACTATGGCTACACCTTC	CASSPTFGSDTNYGYTF
TRBV7-2	TRBJ1-4	-	once	TGTGCCAGCAGCCCTTGGGGGGTAGAAAAACTGTTTTTT	CASSPWGVEKLFF
TRBV6-1	TRBJ1-1	-	-	TGTGCCAGCCTGAACCTCGGCGCTGCTGAGAAAGCTTTCTTT	CASLNLGAAEKAFF
TRBV2	TRBJ1-1	-	-	TGTGCCAGCAAAGAAGGGGGGCGCAAGGACACTGAAGCTTTCTTT	CASKEGGRKDTEAFF
TRBV25-1	TRBJ2-2	-	-	TGTGCCAGCAGTGGGGCAGGGGTCCTAGGGAACACCGGGGAGCTGTTTTTT	CASSGAGVLGNTGELFF
TRBV11-2	TRBJ2-5	TRBD2	once	TGTGCCAGCACCCTGGGGCTAGCGGGGGGCCAAGGGGAGACCCAGTACTTC	CASTLGLAGGQGETQYF
TRBV18	TRBJ1-2	-	-	TGTGCCAGCTCACCCTTGACTGGTGACTATGGCTACACCTTC	CASSPLTGDYGYTF
TRBV28	TRBJ2-7	-	-	TGTGCCAGCAGTAGCCGGGACTTGCGGTCCCAGTACTTC	CASSSRDLRSQYF
TRBV27	TRBJ2-1	-	-	TGTGCCAGCAGTTATCGATCAGGGTTGACACACACACACAATGAGCAGTTCTTC	CASSYRSGLTHTHNEQFF
TRBV7-3	TRBJ2-1	TRBD2	-	TGTGCCAGCAGCTTAAAGGCGCTAGCGGGAGAAGAGCAGTTCTTC	CASSLKALAGEEQFF
TRBV4-1	TRBJ2-3	TRBD1	-	TGCGCCAGCAGCCAAGGACAGGGGGTCACAGATACGCAGTATTTT	CASSQGQGVTDTQYF
TRBV6-1	TRBJ1-5	TRBD1	-	TGTGCCAGCAGTGAAGGGGTGACAGGGGGACAGCCCCAGCATTTT	CASSEGVTGGQPQHF